The clone carrying this T cell receptor (beta chain) was seen at least ten times. What it recognizes is unknown. An expansion of CD8+CD57+ cells by flow cytometry had been shown in patients chosen for sequencing. Every patient was diagnosed with severe acquired aplastic anemia. TCR beta VDJ and CDR3 were profiled, and genomic DNA was the template. One entry per CDR3 protein results from TCRdb running MiXCR on the reads. In the table there are about 470,000 distinct CDR3 sequences, about a third of which are singletons. The sample comes from a study of CD8+CD57+ T cells in acquired aplastic anemia. Study at large: Sorted CD4+ and CD8+ cells gave a mean 3.2 ug DNA, range about 0.17 to 27.4 ug. General observations from the study: No significant patient-versus-control difference appeared in CD8+ Simpson's diversity. Sharing between patients and controls was observed for around 30 CD8+ CDR3 sequences.

This clonotype was obtained from a human donor with aplastic anemia. Input material: sorted CD4+, CD8+, or CD8+CD57+ T cells (not recorded which) from PBMCs.

The CDR3 spells CASSVGGGWSTEAFF. The CDR3, as DNA: TGTGCCAGCAGCGTAGGGGGCGGGTGGAGCACTGAAGCTTTCTTT. V usage is TRBV9 and J usage is TRBJ1-1, with TRBD1 as a possible D gene (5 bases). There are 15 residues in the CDR3. From germline, CDR1 is SGDLS and CDR2 YYNGEE. The V end was cut by 0 bases, the J end by 4 bases, with 13 bases between. Variable domain in full (rest from reference TRBV9 and TRBJ1-1): DSGVTQTPKHLITATGQRVTLRCSPRSGDLSVYWYQQSLDQGLQFLIQYYNGEERAKGNILERFSAQQFPDLHSELNLSSLELGDSALYFCASSVGGGWSTEAFFGQGTRLTVV.